This TCR beta chain is from a study of CD8+ T cells in alopecia areata. The overall study: Treatment comprised oral tofacitinib, 5 to 10 mg twice daily, in treated patients. General study findings and limits: Lesional scalp displayed greater clonality than normal scalp, most notably in alopecia totalis/universalis.

From alopecia areata patients, lesional scalp punch biopsies and peripheral blood were collected. Reverse transcribed after extraction, RNA yielded cDNA as the sequencing template. The assay was immunoSEQ multiplex PCR, and TCRdb's table has in-frame clones only and misses some. The sample holds 120,000 to 150,000 clones; more than 45% are singletons and the top ten take around 6.8%. The junction had 18 bases not matched to a gene; V was cut back by 5 bases and J by 5 bases. This CDR3 contains 18 residues. Per the germline V gene, CDR1 is MNHEY and CDR2 is SMNVEV (reference sequence). Of note for this clone: As yet, its antigen is unknown.

Sample: CD4+ T cells sorted from blood. The chain links TRBV27 to TRBJ1-2, with 9 positions matching TRBD1. This TCR derives from a human donor with alopecia areata. The CDR3 nucleotides read TGTGCCAGCAGTGGAACCGGGACAGGGATCCCGGCCGGATATGGCTACACCTTC. It translates to CASSGTGTGIPAGYGYTF.